The following is a T cell receptor beta chain sequence with its context. Vbeta (60) and Jbeta (13) primers were used in the PCR. Profiling relied on immunoSEQ multiplex PCR, and the TCRdb table lists in-frame clones only, not all of them. The repertoire holds about 150,000 clones, roughly 83% seen once, with 3.5% in the top ten. This sample is drawn from a study of cytomegalovirus exposure and HLA in healthy donors. This CDR3 has 15 amino acids. Trimming cost V 5 bases and J 0 bases; bases outside gene matches: 3. Germline V gene data show CDR1 as LNHNV and CDR2 as YYDKDF (reference sequence). This chain joins TRBV15 and TRBJ1-4; 7 positions agree with TRBD1. The material sequenced was PBMCs. The TCR comes from a human donor in good health. The DNA for the CDR3 is TGTGCCACCAGCCGGGACAGCTCAACTAATGAAAAACTGTTTTTT. It codes for CATSRDSSTNEKLFF.